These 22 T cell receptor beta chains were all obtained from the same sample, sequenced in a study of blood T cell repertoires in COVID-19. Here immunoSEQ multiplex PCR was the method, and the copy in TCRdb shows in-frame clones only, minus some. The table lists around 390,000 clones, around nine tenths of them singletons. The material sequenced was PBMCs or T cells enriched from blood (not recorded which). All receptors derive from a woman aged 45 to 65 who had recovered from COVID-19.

The CDR3 bases are TGCGCCAGCAGCCAAAGGGGTCTCGACACCGGGGAGCTGTTTTTT. Residues: CASSQRGLDTGELFF. The rearrangement joins TRBV4-3 to TRBJ2-2; D possibly corresponds to TRBD1 (5 bases). Germline loops: CDR1 LGHNA, CDR2 YSLEER. V was trimmed by 2 bases and J by 3 bases, leaving 10 bases between them. The length of the CDR3 is 15 residues.

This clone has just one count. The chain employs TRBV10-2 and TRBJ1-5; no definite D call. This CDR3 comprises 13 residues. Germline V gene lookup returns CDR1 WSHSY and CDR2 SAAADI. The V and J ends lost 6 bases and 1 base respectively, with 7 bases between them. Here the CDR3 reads CASRDTSNQPQHF. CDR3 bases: TGCGCCAGCAGAGACACCAGCAATCAGCCCCAGCATTTT.

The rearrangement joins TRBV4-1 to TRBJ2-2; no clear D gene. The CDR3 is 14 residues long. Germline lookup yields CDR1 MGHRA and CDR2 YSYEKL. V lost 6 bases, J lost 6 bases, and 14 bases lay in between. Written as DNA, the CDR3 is TGCGCCAGCAGAAAAGTAGGCGGTCCCGGGGAGCTGTTTTTT. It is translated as CASRKVGGPGELFF.

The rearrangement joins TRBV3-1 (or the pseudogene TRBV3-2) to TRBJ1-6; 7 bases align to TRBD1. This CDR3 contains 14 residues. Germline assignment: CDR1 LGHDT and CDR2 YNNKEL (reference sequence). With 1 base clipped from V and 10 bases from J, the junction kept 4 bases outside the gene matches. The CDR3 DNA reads TGTGCCAGCAGCCAAGGGGCAGGGGGATCACCCCTCCACTTT. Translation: CASSQGAGGSPLHF.

The CDR3 sequence is CAWDLGGGTEAFF. The CDR3 DNA is TGTGCCTGGGACTTAGGGGGGGGAACTGAAGCTTTCTTT. The rearrangement uses TRBV30 and TRBJ1-1; possibly TRBD1 for D (6 bases). Between the trimmed V and J ends, which lost 5 bases and 5 bases, there was a span of 15 bases. The CDR3 loop spans 13 amino acids. The V gene's germline CDR1 is GTSNPN and CDR2 SVGIG (reference sequence).

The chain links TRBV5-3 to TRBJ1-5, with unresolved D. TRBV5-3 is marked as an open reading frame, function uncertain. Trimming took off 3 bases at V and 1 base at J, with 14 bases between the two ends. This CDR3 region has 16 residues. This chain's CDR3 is CARSSGPTRSNQPQHF. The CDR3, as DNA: TGTGCCAGAAGCTCCGGTCCAACTCGGAGCAATCAGCCCCAGCATTTT.

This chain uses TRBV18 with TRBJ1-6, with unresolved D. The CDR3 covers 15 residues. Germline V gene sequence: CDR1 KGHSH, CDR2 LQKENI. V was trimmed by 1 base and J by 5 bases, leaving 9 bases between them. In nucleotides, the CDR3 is TGTGCCAGCTCACCACTGGAGGTCCATAATTCACCCCTCCACTTT. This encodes CASSPLEVHNSPLHF.

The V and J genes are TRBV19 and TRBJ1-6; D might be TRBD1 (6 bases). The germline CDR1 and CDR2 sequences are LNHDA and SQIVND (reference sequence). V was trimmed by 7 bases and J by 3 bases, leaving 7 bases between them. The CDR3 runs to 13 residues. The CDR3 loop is CASNRDYNSPLHF. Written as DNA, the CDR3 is TGTGCCAGTAACAGGGACTATAATTCACCCCTCCACTTT.

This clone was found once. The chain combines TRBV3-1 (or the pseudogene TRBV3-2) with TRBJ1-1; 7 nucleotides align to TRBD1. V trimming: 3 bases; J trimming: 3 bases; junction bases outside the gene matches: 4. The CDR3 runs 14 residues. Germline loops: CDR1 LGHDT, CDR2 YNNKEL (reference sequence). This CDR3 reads CASSQWQGDTEAFF. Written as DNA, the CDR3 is TGTGCCAGCAGCCAGTGGCAGGGGGACACTGAAGCTTTCTTT.

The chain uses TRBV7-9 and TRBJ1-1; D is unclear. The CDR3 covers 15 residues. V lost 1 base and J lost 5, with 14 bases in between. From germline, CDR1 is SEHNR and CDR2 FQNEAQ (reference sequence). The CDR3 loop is CASSLGRFGRTEAFF. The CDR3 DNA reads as TGTGCCAGCAGCTTAGGGCGGTTCGGGAGAACTGAAGCTTTCTTT.

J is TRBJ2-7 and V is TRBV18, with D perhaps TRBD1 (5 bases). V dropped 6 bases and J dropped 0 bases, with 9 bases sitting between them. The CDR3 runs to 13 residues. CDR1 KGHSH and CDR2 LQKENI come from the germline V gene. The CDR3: CASSRTNSYEQYF. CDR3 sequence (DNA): TGTGCCAGCTCCCGGACAAACTCCTACGAGCAGTACTTC.

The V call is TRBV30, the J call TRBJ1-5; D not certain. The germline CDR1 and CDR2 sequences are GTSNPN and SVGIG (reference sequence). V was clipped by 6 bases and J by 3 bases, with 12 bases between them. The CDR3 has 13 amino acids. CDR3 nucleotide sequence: TGTGCCTGCTCCTCGGGGTACAATCAGCCCCAGCATTTT. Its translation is CACSSGYNQPQHF.

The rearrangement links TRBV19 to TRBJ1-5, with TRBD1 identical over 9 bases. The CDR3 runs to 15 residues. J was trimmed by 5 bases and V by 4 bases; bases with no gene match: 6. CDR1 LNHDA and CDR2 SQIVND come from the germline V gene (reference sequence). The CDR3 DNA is TGTGCCAGTAGTACCACAGGGGGCCCGGATCAGCCCCAGCATTTT. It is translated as CASSTTGGPDQPQHF.

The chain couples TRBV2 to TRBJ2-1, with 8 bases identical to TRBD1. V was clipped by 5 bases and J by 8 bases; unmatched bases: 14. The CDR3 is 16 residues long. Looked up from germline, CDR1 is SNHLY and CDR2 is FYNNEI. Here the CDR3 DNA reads TGTGCCAGCAGTACTCCGGGACAGGTAGTCTTCGATGAGCAGTTCTTC. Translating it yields CASSTPGQVVFDEQFF.

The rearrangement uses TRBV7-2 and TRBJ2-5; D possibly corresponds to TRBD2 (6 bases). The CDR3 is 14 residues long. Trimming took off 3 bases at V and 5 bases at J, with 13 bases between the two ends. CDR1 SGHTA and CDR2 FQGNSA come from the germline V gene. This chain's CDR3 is CASSFPTGRETQYF. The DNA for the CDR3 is TGTGCCAGCAGCTTTCCGACTGGGAGGGAGACCCAGTACTTC.

CDR3 sequence: CAWSPGQGLPEQYF. The CDR3 coding sequence is TGTGCCTGGAGTCCAGGACAGGGCCTCCCCGAGCAGTACTTC. The rearrangement uses TRBV30 and TRBJ2-7; 8 positions match TRBD1. Germline V gene data show CDR1 as GTSNPN and CDR2 as SVGIG (reference sequence). The CDR3 totals 14 residues. J gave up 6 bases and V 2 bases, and 9 bases lay outside the gene matches. The variable domain in full, with the rest retrieved from reference TRBV30 and TRBJ2-7, is SQTIHQWPATLVQPVGSPLSLECTVEGTSNPNLYWYRQAAGRGLQLLFYSVGIGQISSEVPQNLSASRPQDRQFILSSKKLLLSDSGFYLCAWSPGQGLPEQYFGPGTRLTVT.

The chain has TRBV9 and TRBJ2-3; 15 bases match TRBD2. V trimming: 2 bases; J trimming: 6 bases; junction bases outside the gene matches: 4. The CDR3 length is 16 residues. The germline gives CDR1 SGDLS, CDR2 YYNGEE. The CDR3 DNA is TGTGCCAGCAGCGTCCGGACTAGCGGGGGGGTGGATACGCAGTATTTT. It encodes CASSVRTSGGVDTQYF.

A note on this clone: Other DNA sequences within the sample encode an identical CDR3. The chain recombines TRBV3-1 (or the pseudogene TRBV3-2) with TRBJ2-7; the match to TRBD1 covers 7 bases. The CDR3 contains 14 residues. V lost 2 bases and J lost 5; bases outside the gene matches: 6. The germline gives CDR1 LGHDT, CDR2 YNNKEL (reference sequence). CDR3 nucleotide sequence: TGTGCCAGCAGCCAACACAGGGGTTGGAACGAGCAGTACTTC. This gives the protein CASSQHRGWNEQYF.

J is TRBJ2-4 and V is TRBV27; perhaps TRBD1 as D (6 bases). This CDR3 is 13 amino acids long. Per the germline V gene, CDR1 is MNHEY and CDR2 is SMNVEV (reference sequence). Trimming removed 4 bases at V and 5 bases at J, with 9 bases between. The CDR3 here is CASSWQGQNIQYF. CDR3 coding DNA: TGTGCCAGCAGTTGGCAGGGGCAAAACATTCAGTACTTC.

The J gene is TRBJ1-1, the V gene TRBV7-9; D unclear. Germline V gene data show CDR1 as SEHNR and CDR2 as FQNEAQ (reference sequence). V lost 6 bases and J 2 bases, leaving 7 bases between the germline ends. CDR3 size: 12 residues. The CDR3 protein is CASRSGNTEAFF. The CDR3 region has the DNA TGTGCCAGCAGATCGGGAAACACTGAAGCTTTCTTT.

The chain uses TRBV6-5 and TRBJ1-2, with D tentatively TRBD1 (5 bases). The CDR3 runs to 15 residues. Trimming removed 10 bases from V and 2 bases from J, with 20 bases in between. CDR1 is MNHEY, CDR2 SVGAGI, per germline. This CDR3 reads CATKAGSAGNYGYTF. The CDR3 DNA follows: TGTGCCACCAAAGCCGGTTCTGCAGGGAACTATGGCTACACCTTC.

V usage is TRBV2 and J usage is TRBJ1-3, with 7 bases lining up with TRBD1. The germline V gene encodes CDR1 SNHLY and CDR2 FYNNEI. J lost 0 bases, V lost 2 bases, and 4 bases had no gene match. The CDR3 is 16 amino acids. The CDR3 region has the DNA TGTGCCAGCAGTGAAAGGGACAGCTTCTCTGGAAACACCATATATTTT. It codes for CASSERDSFSGNTIYF.